A selection of T cell receptor beta chains follows, all from one sample in a study of PD-1 blockade in classical Hodgkin lymphoma. Data came from immunoSEQ multiplex PCR; TCRdb stores just in-frame clones and leaves some out. The sample lists 40,000 to 50,000 clones, approximately 83% occurring once. Sequenced here: peripheral blood mononuclear cells (PBMCs), sampled at baseline. The receptor source for this set is a human donor with classical Hodgkin lymphoma. CDR3s include the opening cysteine and the closing phenylalanine or tryptophan. D genes are given only for firm matches. The size field is filled for only some rows; it gives once, few, many or a size class.

D	J	V	size	CDR3	DNA
NA	TRBJ2-3	TRBV6-5	NA	CASRARSTDTQYF	TGTGCCAGCAGAGCTAGAAGCACAGATACGCAGTATTTT
TRBD2	TRBJ2-7	TRBV30	few	CAYTSGMFEQYF	TGTGCGTACACTAGCGGGATGTTCGAGCAGTACTTC
NA	TRBJ2-3	TRBV7-8	NA	CASALGGGDTQYF	TGTGCCAGCGCCCTTGGGGGAGGAGATACGCAGTATTTT
TRBD1	TRBJ2-7	TRBV9	NA	CASSDDRDRGYEQYF	TGTGCCAGCAGCGACGACCGGGACAGGGGTTACGAGCAGTACTTC
NA	TRBJ2-5	TRBV6-1	NA	CASSEAKGETQYF	TGTGCCAGCAGTGAAGCAAAGGGAGAGACCCAGTACTTC
NA	TRBJ2-1	TRBV6-6	NA	CASTPRQAIGYEQFF	TGTGCCAGCACCCCCCGGCAGGCGATAGGTTATGAGCAGTTCTTC
NA	TRBJ1-4	TRBV30	NA	CAWSPRGEKLFF	TGTGCCTGGAGTCCCCGGGGGGAAAAACTGTTTTTT
NA	TRBJ1-3	TRBV7-9	NA	CASSPAPSPGNTIYF	TGTGCCAGCAGCCCAGCCCCATCCCCTGGAAACACCATATATTTT
NA	TRBJ2-5	TRBV6-5	NA	CASSPTTTSGETQYF	TGTGCCAGCAGTCCTACGACTACCTCCGGGGAGACCCAGTACTTC
NA	TRBJ1-1	TRBV7-2	NA	CASSLASWLPEAFF	TGTGCCAGCAGCTTAGCTTCGTGGCTCCCTGAAGCTTTCTTT
NA	TRBJ1-1	TRBV19	NA	CATKQGFGTEAFF	TGTGCCACGAAACAGGGTTTTGGAACTGAAGCTTTCTTT
NA	TRBJ1-1	TRBV2	NA	CASSDRLYTEAFF	TGTGCCAGCAGTGACAGGCTTTACACTGAAGCTTTCTTT